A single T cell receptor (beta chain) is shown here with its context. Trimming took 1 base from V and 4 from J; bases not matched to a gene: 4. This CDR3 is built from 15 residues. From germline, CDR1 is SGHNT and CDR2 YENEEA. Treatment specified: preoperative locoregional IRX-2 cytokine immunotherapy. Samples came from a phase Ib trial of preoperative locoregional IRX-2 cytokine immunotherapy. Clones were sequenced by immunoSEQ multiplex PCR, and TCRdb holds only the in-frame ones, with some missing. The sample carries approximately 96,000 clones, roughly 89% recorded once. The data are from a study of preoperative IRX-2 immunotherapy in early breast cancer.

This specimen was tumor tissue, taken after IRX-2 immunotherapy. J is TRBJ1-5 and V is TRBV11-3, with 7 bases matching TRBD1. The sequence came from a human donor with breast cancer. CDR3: CASSLGAGGNQPQHF. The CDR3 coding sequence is TGTGCCAGCAGCTTAGGGGCAGGGGGGAATCAGCCCCAGCATTTT.